This T cell receptor beta chain was documented in a study of Tregs in tolerant kidney transplant recipients. Findings of the study overall: Findings come from small patient numbers and require larger validation. This study did not directly address biological reproducibility.

In regard to this clone: Its antigen is not identified.

The germline gives CDR1 LNHDA, CDR2 SQIVND (reference sequence). The ends were cut back, 6 bases at V and 6 bases at J, with 17 bases in the middle. The CDR3 runs 14 residues. TCRdb keeps only in-frame clones here, not all; method: immunoSEQ multiplex PCR. Among 100,000 to 120,000 clones, around 87% were seen once, and the ten largest hold 0.34%. Thawed PBMCs were FACS-sorted into unstimulated CD4+CD25+CD127- regulatory T cells, CD4+CD25- non-regulatory cells, CD4 and CD8 cells. The genes are TRBV19 and TRBJ1-1; tentative D call: TRBD1 (5 bases). Here the sequenced sample was CD4+ T cells from blood, taken before the transplant. The source of this sequence is a human donor who received a combined kidney and bone marrow transplant. In nucleotides, the CDR3 is TGTGCCAGTAGAGGCGGGGGATTCGGGGCTGAAGCTTTCTTT. Amino acids: CASRGGGFGAEAFF.